This T cell receptor beta chain was sequenced in a study of blood T cell repertoires in COVID-19. Libraries were prepared by immunoSEQ multiplex PCR; TCRdb keeps only in-frame clonotypes and omits some of them. Here the sample spans 90,000 to 110,000 clones, over 65% being singletons. Germline values: CDR1 MDHEN, CDR2 SYDVKM. The CDR3 has 18 amino acids. V was pared by 2 bases and J by 6 bases, with 11 bases of the junction left unmatched. Sequencing was performed on peripheral blood. The source is a woman aged 60-70 years with acute or convalescent COVID-19. The rearrangement links TRBV28 to TRBJ1-6; the match to TRBD1 covers 9 bases. The CDR3 region is CASSLLGTGTGLNSPLHF. The CDR3 bases are TGTGCCAGCAGTTTACTCGGAACCGGGACAGGGCTTAATTCACCCCTCCACTTT.